This T cell receptor beta chain was observed in a study of Ad26.COV2.S vaccination and SARS-CoV-2 variants. The overall study: Intramuscular Ad26.COV2.S doses were given once or twice, 56 days apart.

The germline gives CDR1 LNHNV, CDR2 YYDKDF (reference sequence). The CDR3 loop spans 15 amino acids. Trimming pared 0 bases from V and 2 bases from J, leaving 11 bases between. Treatment noted: some 20 received Ad26.COV2.S at low or high dose, single or two shots; a few received placebo; per-sample allocation not given. Day 63 after the first injection of vaccine or placebo was the sampling time. Some clones are missing from TCRdb's copy, which holds only in-frame ones; the method was immunoSEQ multiplex PCR. The sample has a few hundred thousand clones; around 90% are singletons. Study-level findings and limits: Across vaccine and placebo recipients, the breadth of non-spike TCRs was similar. Reports say spike-specific CD8+ and CD4+ T cell responses covered substantial breadth after vaccination.

With respect to this clone: Its specificity is unknown.

Sequencing used peripheral blood, obtained in a trial of Ad26.COV2.S vaccine versus placebo. This sequence was found in a person between 18 and 59 years old who received the Ad26.COV2.S COVID-19 vaccine or a placebo. The rearrangement joins TRBV15 to TRBJ2-7; no clear D. CDR3 nucleotides: TGTGCCACCAGCAGAGATCGTCACGGACCCTACGAGCAGTACTTC. Its translation: CATSRDRHGPYEQYF.